Below are 32 T cell receptor beta chains sequenced from a single sample in a study of blood T cell repertoires in COVID-19. The repertoire was sequenced with immunoSEQ multiplex PCR; TCRdb's copy has only in-frame clones and lacks some. The repertoire includes 100,000 to 150,000 clones, approximately 80% of them detected once, and roughly 10% sits in the top ten. Sequencing was performed on peripheral blood. These TCRs come from a man aged 60-69 years with acute or convalescent COVID-19.

The chain recombines TRBV4-1 with TRBJ2-2, with D possibly TRBD1 on 6 matching bases. The CDR3 is made up of 18 amino acids. Germline CDR1 MGHRA, CDR2 YSYEKL. Trimming stripped 4 bases from V and 0 bases from J, with 18 bases between. The CDR3 DNA is TGCGCCAGCAGCCCGAAACCACAGGGTCGCGCGAACACCGGGGAGCTGTTTTTT. This gives the protein CASSPKPQGRANTGELFF.

This clone was seen a handful of times. The V gene is TRBV28, the J gene TRBJ1-2; D is unclear. V was trimmed by 2 bases and J by 4 bases, leaving 8 bases between them. This CDR3 is built from 13 residues. Germline V gives CDR1 MDHEN, CDR2 SYDVKM. Here the CDR3 DNA reads TGTGCCAGCAGTTTAGGGCAGGTCTATGGCTACACCTTC. Its translation is CASSLGQVYGYTF.

V gene TRBV5-1 combines with J gene TRBJ1-6; TRBD1 matches at 7 bases. The length of the CDR3 is 15 residues. J was trimmed by 9 bases and V by 2 bases; bases with no gene match: 8. Germline loops: CDR1 SGHRS, CDR2 YFSETQ. The DNA of the CDR3 is TGCGCCAGCAGCTTACTACAGGGGTCGGGTTCACCCCTCCACTTT. Translating it yields CASSLLQGSGSPLHF.

The gene calls are TRBV5-4 and TRBJ2-7; 7 nucleotides align to TRBD2. Germline lookup yields CDR1 SGHNT and CDR2 YYREEE (reference sequence). This CDR3 is 15 amino acids long. V lost 3 bases, J lost 2 bases, and 8 bases stayed unmatched. The CDR3 sequence: CASSSGGRGAYEQYF. CDR3 bases: TGTGCCAGCAGCTCGGGAGGACGGGGAGCCTACGAGCAGTACTTC.

A few counts support this clone. The V gene is TRBV29-1, the J gene TRBJ2-2; 12 bases match TRBD1. CDR1 SQVTM and CDR2 ANQGSEA come from the germline V gene. J lost 5 bases, V lost 5 bases, and 6 bases had no gene match. The CDR3 is 15 residues long. This CDR3 is CSVRDRGRDTGELFF. As DNA, the CDR3 is TGCAGCGTTCGGGACAGGGGGCGCGATACCGGGGAGCTGTTTTTT.

The chain carries TRBV14 and TRBJ2-5; D gene ambiguous. Germline V gene data show CDR1 as SGHDN and CDR2 as FVKESK. The V end lost 3 bases, the J end lost 0 bases, and 5 bases lay between the germline ends. The CDR3 loop spans 13 amino acids. The CDR3 loop reads CASSHPNQETQYF. CDR3 in DNA: TGTGCCAGCAGCCATCCTAACCAAGAGACCCAGTACTTC. The entire variable domain, with the rest obtained from reference TRBV14 and TRBJ2-5, is as follows: EAGVTQFPSHSVIEKGQTVTLRCDPISGHDNLYWYRRVMGKEIKFLLHFVKESKQDESGMPNNRFLAERTGGTYSTLKVQPAELEDSGVYFCASSHPNQETQYFGPGTRLLVL.

The V gene is TRBV6-5, the J gene TRBJ1-3, with 9 bases that match TRBD1. Trimming at V came to 2 bases and at J to 7 bases, leaving 3 bases not matched to a gene. Germline lookup yields CDR1 MNHEY and CDR2 SVGAGI. CDR3 size: 14 residues. CDR3 sequence reads: CASSYGTGRNTIYF. The CDR3 nucleotides read TGTGCCAGCAGTTACGGGACAGGGCGTAACACCATATATTTT.

V usage is TRBV2 and J usage is TRBJ2-5; 10 bases match TRBD1. Germline V lookup: CDR1 SNHLY, CDR2 FYNNEI. The CDR3 totals 14 residues. V trimming: 6 bases; J trimming: 5 bases; junction bases outside the gene matches: 6. CDR3 region: CASRGGTGEETQYF. The CDR3 region has the DNA TGTGCCAGCAGGGGAGGGACAGGGGAGGAGACCCAGTACTTC.

The rearrangement links TRBV19 to TRBJ1-5; 8 positions agree with TRBD1. CDR3 length: 15 residues. CDR1 is LNHDA and CDR2 is SQIVND in the germline V gene (reference sequence). V was pared by 9 bases and J by 6 bases, with 13 bases of the junction left unmatched. In DNA, the CDR3 is TGTGCCAGCCAGCCCGACAGGGGAGTAAGTCAGCCCCAGCATTTT. This gives the protein CASQPDRGVSQPQHF. The variable domain in full, with the rest retrieved from reference TRBV19 and TRBJ1-5, is DGGITQSPKYLFRKEGQNVTLSCEQNLNHDAMYWYRQDPGQGLRLIYYSQIVNDFQKGDIAEGYSVSREKKESFPLTVTSAQKNPTAFYLCASQPDRGVSQPQHFGDGTRLSIL.

A few counts support this clone. The chain is built from TRBV28 and TRBJ1-5; tentatively, D is TRBD1 (6 bases). The V end was cut by 6 bases, the J end by 2 bases, with 23 bases between. Looked up from germline, CDR1 is MDHEN and CDR2 is SYDVKM. The CDR3 has 18 amino acids. CDR3 residues: CASSTSGGIPRGNQPQHF. CDR3 nucleotides: TGTGCCAGCAGCACCAGTGGGGGCATCCCTAGGGGCAATCAGCCCCAGCATTTT.

The chain is built from TRBV13 and TRBJ1-5; 9 bases are a match to TRBD1. Per germline, CDR1 PRHDT and CDR2 FYEKMQ (reference sequence). The J segment lost 7 bases and the V segment lost 5 bases, leaving 9 bases of the junction unmatched. The CDR3 is 15 amino acids. The CDR3: CASSAGQGWGQPQHF. The CDR3 DNA reads TGTGCCAGCAGCGCAGGACAGGGGTGGGGGCAGCCCCAGCATTTT.

V is TRBV20-1 and J is TRBJ2-7; D might be TRBD2 (5 bases). There are 11 residues in the CDR3. The V end was cut by 8 bases, the J end by 9 bases, with 17 bases between. Germline assignment: CDR1 DFQATT and CDR2 SNEGSKA (reference sequence). The CDR3 here is CSHLAALGQYF. Written as DNA, the CDR3 is TGCAGTCACCTAGCAGCCCTAGGGCAGTACTTC.

Only one count was recorded for this clone. The CDR3, as DNA: TGTGCCAGCAGTTTACAGCGGATGGCTAATGAGCAGTTCTTC. Translating it yields CASSLQRMANEQFF. The J gene is TRBJ2-1, the V gene TRBV27; tentative D call: TRBD2 (5 bases). The V gene lost 2 bases and the J gene lost 7 bases, with 12 bases spanning the gap. The CDR3 length is 14 residues. Germline V lookup: CDR1 MNHEY, CDR2 SMNVEV (reference sequence).

The genes are TRBV7-8 and TRBJ1-2; D gene ambiguous. Trimming took 5 bases from V and 2 from J, leaving 15 bases between them. The CDR3 covers 15 residues. The V gene's germline CDR1 is SGHVS and CDR2 FQNEAQ. CDR3 sequence: CASSPVEVMNYGYTF. The DNA for the CDR3 is TGTGCCAGCAGCCCGGTGGAGGTAATGAACTATGGCTACACCTTC.

This clone was seen more than once but under ten times. The V call is TRBV18, the J call TRBJ1-2; no definite D call. The CDR3 contains 15 residues. The ends were cut back, 0 bases at V and 8 bases at J, with 16 bases in the middle. In germline, CDR1 is KGHSH, CDR2 LQKENI. CDR3: CASSPPLTLTRGYTF. DNA of the CDR3: TGTGCCAGCTCACCACCACTAACACTTACACGGGGCTACACCTTC.

The J gene is TRBJ2-7, the V gene TRBV15, with D possibly matching TRBD1 (6 bases). CDR3 length equals 15 residues. CDR1 and CDR2 (germline): LNHNV, YYDKDF (reference sequence). The V and J ends lost 3 bases and 0 bases respectively, with 12 bases between them. CDR3 sequence: CATSRKTGYSYEQYF. In DNA form, the CDR3 reads TGTGCCACCAGCAGGAAGACAGGATACTCCTACGAGCAGTACTTC.

The V gene is TRBV5-4, the J gene TRBJ2-7; 7 bases fit TRBD2. Germline V gene data show CDR1 as SGHNT and CDR2 as YYREEE (reference sequence). V lost 4 bases, J lost 4 bases, and 14 bases stayed unmatched. This CDR3 is built from 16 residues. For the CDR3, the DNA is TGTGCCAGCAGCCACGGCCCGAAAACGGGGGGATACGAGCAGTACTTC. Protein product: CASSHGPKTGGYEQYF.

This clone was recorded a few times. V gene TRBV19 combines with J gene TRBJ1-1, with TRBD1 matching 7 bases. Unmatched junction bases numbered 2, after V lost 4 bases and J lost 3 bases. Per the germline V gene, CDR1 is LNHDA and CDR2 is SQIVND (reference sequence). This CDR3 has 13 amino acids. The CDR3 sequence: CASSRQGDTEAFF. The DNA of the CDR3 is TGTGCCAGTAGTAGACAGGGAGACACTGAAGCTTTCTTT.

The chain uses TRBV5-1 and TRBJ2-1; TRBD2 might be the D (6 bases). In germline, CDR1 is SGHRS, CDR2 YFSETQ. The length of the CDR3 is 18 residues. V was clipped by 5 bases and J by 4 bases, with 25 bases between them. The CDR3 loop reads CASSRLSGASVGYNEQFF. As DNA, the CDR3 is TGCGCCAGCAGTCGCCTTTCGGGAGCTTCAGTGGGATACAATGAGCAGTTCTTC.

The chain links TRBV19 to TRBJ1-2; tentatively, D is TRBD1 (5 bases). Trimming took 2 bases from V and 2 from J, leaving 12 bases between them. CDR1 is LNHDA, CDR2 SQIVND, per germline (reference sequence). The CDR3 sequence is 15 residues long. The CDR3 nucleotides read TGTGCCAGTAGTATATCTCTCCAGGGAAACTATGGCTACACCTTC. Its protein product is CASSISLQGNYGYTF. The variable domain in full, with the rest retrieved from reference TRBV19 and TRBJ1-2, is DGGITQSPKYLFRKEGQNVTLSCEQNLNHDAMYWYRQDPGQGLRLIYYSQIVNDFQKGDIAEGYSVSREKKESFPLTVTSAQKNPTAFYLCASSISLQGNYGYTFGSGTRLTVV.

The rearrangement links TRBV18 to TRBJ1-6; D not certain. The CDR3 has 13 amino acids. The germline CDR1 and CDR2 sequences are KGHSH and LQKENI. Trimming cost V 5 bases and J 8 bases, with 10 bases left between them. The CDR3 protein is CASSEGLDSPLHF. The CDR3 DNA is TGTGCCAGCTCAGAGGGCCTCGATTCACCCCTCCACTTT.

V usage is TRBV9 and J usage is TRBJ2-7, with 9 bases that match TRBD2. V was pared by 3 bases and J by 3 bases, with 10 bases of the junction left unmatched. Per germline, CDR1 SGDLS and CDR2 YYNGEE. This CDR3 has 16 residues. Here the CDR3 reads CASSGGGTSTYYEQYF. DNA of the CDR3: TGTGCCAGCAGCGGTGGCGGGACTAGCACCTACTACGAGCAGTACTTC.

This clone was recorded a few times. The chain is built from TRBV6-1 and TRBJ1-5; 12 nucleotides line up with TRBD1. With V trimmed by 1 base and J by 1 base, 5 bases remained unmatched. There are 18 residues in the CDR3. Germline CDR1 is MNHNS and CDR2 is SASEGT. The CDR3: CASSEVRDRGRSNQPQHF. CDR3 DNA sequence: TGTGCCAGCAGTGAAGTGCGGGACAGGGGGCGAAGCAATCAGCCCCAGCATTTT.

This chain connects TRBV6-6 to TRBJ2-5; TRBD1 might be the D (6 bases). Germline CDR1 MNHNY, CDR2 SVGAGI (reference sequence). The V end lost 7 bases, the J end lost 5 bases, and 14 bases lay between the germline ends. The CDR3 spans 13 residues. The CDR3 DNA follows: TGTGCCAGCAATAGGGGGTTTGGGGAGACCCAGTACTTC. It translates to CASNRGFGETQYF.

The V gene is TRBV2, the J gene TRBJ1-1; TRBD1 aligns across 12 bases. CDR1 and CDR2 (germline): SNHLY, FYNNEI. The CDR3 runs to 15 residues. V shed 6 bases and J 10 bases; nucleotides not matched to a gene: 12. CDR3 bases: TGTGCCAGCAGCGGGGACAGGGGGCGATTTATAGGAGCTTTCTTT. Amino acid sequence: CASSGDRGRFIGAFF.

This clone was picked up a small number of times. The chain couples TRBV13 to TRBJ1-4; no clear D. The germline CDR1 and CDR2 sequences are PRHDT and FYEKMQ (reference sequence). The CDR3 covers 13 residues. The V end was cut by 5 bases, the J end by 5 bases, with 9 bases between. CDR3 region: CASSPVGNEKLFF. CDR3 DNA: TGTGCCAGCAGCCCCGTCGGGAATGAAAAACTGTTTTTT.

The chain carries TRBV15 and TRBJ1-2; no reliable D call. CDR1 and CDR2 from the germline V gene are LNHNV and YYDKDF (reference sequence). The CDR3 runs to 14 residues. V lost 3 bases, J lost 6 bases, and 14 bases lay in between. In DNA form, the CDR3 reads TGTGCCACCAGCAGGGGAAATAGGGAGGATGGCTACACCTTC. Encoded protein: CATSRGNREDGYTF.

This clone was observed once. The CDR3 sequence: CATGGPVANNYGYTF. The CDR3 DNA is TGTGCCACAGGGGGGCCTGTGGCAAACAACTATGGCTACACCTTC. The genes are TRBV19 and TRBJ1-2; TRBD1 matches at 7 bases. V lost 10 bases to trimming and J lost 2 bases; unmatched junction nucleotides: 13. This CDR3 comprises 15 residues. Germline V CDR1 and CDR2: LNHDA, SQIVND (reference sequence).

V usage is TRBV4-1 and J usage is TRBJ2-1; D gene uncertain. Trimming took 0 bases from V and 0 from J, leaving 9 bases between them. Germline V CDR1 and CDR2: MGHRA, YSYEKL. This CDR3 comprises 16 residues. The DNA for the CDR3 is TGCGCCAGCAGCCAAGAAAGGAGTCGCTCCTACAATGAGCAGTTCTTC. This encodes CASSQERSRSYNEQFF.

Only a few counts were recorded for this clone. This chain uses TRBV7-2 with TRBJ2-7; D possibly corresponds to TRBD1 (5 bases). CDR1 is SGHTA and CDR2 is FQGNSA in the germline V gene. This CDR3 is 14 amino acids long. The V end lost 4 bases, the J end lost 1 base, and 11 bases lay between the germline ends. The CDR3 bases are TGTGCCAGCAGCTCCCTCGACAGATCCTACGAGCAGTACTTC. Translation: CASSSLDRSYEQYF.

This chain connects TRBV5-4 to TRBJ2-7; 9 positions match TRBD1. Per germline, CDR1 SGHNT and CDR2 YYREEE (reference sequence). This CDR3 is 16 amino acids long. After removal of 3 bases from V and 6 bases from J, the junction contained 13 bases not matched to a gene. The CDR3: CASSSGQTGGLGEQYF. CDR3 DNA sequence: TGTGCCAGCAGCTCGGGACAGACAGGGGGACTTGGCGAGCAGTACTTC.

The chain recombines TRBV30 with TRBJ1-5, with D unclear. Per the germline V gene, CDR1 is GTSNPN and CDR2 is SVGIG (reference sequence). Trimming removed 5 bases at V and 2 bases at J, with 10 bases between. This CDR3 has 13 residues. The CDR3 region is CAWSNSRNQPQHF. The CDR3, as DNA: TGTGCCTGGTCCAACAGCCGCAATCAGCCCCAGCATTTT.